This paragraph covers one TCR beta chain sequence. The antigen is undetermined. PCR was performed using 60 Vbeta and 13 Jbeta primers. In the source study's methods: There were some 87 million unique TCR beta chains by a later count, and about 12 million of them were shared. The assay was immunoSEQ multiplex PCR, and TCRdb's table has in-frame clones only and misses some. That table is the source of V, J and clone size, and D and trimming were worked out from the DNA. The sample records some 170,000 clones, roughly 80% being singletons. The source of the sample is a study of cytomegalovirus exposure and HLA in healthy donors. V lost 6 bases and J lost 4; bases outside the gene matches: 11. Germline V gives CDR1 LNHDA, CDR2 SQIVND (reference sequence). The CDR3 is 16 amino acids. Notes on the study in general: Overall, approximately 180 TCR beta chains were annotated as cytomegalovirus-associated. Whilst most TCR sequences proved rare, a subset of public TCRs occurred across many donors. Most CMV-associated TCR beta chains appeared HLA-restricted in a later analysis.

The clonotype was recovered from a man between 18 and 29 years old in good health and CMV-seropositive. The chain joins TRBV19 to TRBJ2-5; 10 bases fit TRBD1. Source material: PBMCs. The CDR3 DNA sequence: TGTGCCAGTAGGAGATCGAGACAGGGGGCTGGAGAGACCCAGTACTTC. Amino acid sequence: CASRRSRQGAGETQYF.